This entry lists 18 T cell receptor beta chains sequenced from one sample in a study of cytomegalovirus exposure and HLA in healthy donors. The PCR was carried out with 60 Vbeta primers and 13 Jbeta primers. Produced via immunoSEQ multiplex PCR; TCRdb's table is partial and in-frame only. The table records some 220,000 clones, roughly four fifths of them present only once. The sample was PBMCs. These receptors originate from a woman in her 40s in good health and CMV-seronegative.

The gene calls are TRBV7-2 and TRBJ2-2, with D perhaps TRBD2 (6 bases). Germline V gene data show CDR1 as SGHTA and CDR2 as FQGNSA. V lost 5 bases, J lost 3 bases, and 19 bases lay in between. There are 17 residues in the CDR3. CDR3: CASSALGGGAHTGELFF. DNA for the CDR3: TGTGCCAGCAGCGCCTTGGGGGGAGGAGCCCACACCGGGGAGCTGTTTTTT. The entire variable domain, with the rest obtained from reference TRBV7-2 and TRBJ2-2, is as follows: GAGVSQSPSNKVTEKGKDVELRCDPISGHTALYWYRQSLGQGLEFLIYFQGNSAPDKSGLPSDRFSAERTGGSVSTLTIQRTQQEDSAVYLCASSALGGGAHTGELFFGEGSRLTVL.

The chain links TRBV5-1 to TRBJ2-7; TRBD1 agrees at 7 bases. Germline V gene sequence: CDR1 SGHRS, CDR2 YFSETQ. The junction had 7 bases not matched to a gene; V was cut back by 4 bases and J by 6 bases. The CDR3 is made up of 13 amino acids. CDR3 DNA sequence: TGCGCCAGCAGCAACTCAGGGGGTACCGAGCAGTACTTC. Its translation: CASSNSGGTEQYF.

V is TRBV5-4 and J is TRBJ1-2; TRBD1 agrees at 11 bases. The CDR3 has 16 residues. Per germline, CDR1 SGHNT and CDR2 YYREEE (reference sequence). The junction had 5 bases not matched to a gene; V was cut back by 3 bases and J by 1 base. The CDR3: CASSSRGQGVNYGYTF. The CDR3 region has the DNA TGTGCCAGCAGCTCGAGGGGACAGGGGGTTAACTATGGCTACACCTTC.

The rearrangement uses TRBV19 and TRBJ1-5, with 7 bases aligning to TRBD1. V lost 3 bases to trimming and J lost 4 bases; unmatched junction nucleotides: 3. CDR1 and CDR2 (germline): LNHDA, SQIVND (reference sequence). There are 14 residues in the CDR3. In DNA, the CDR3 is TGTGCCAGTAGTATGGGACAGCTTAATCAGCCCCAGCATTTT. Translating gives CASSMGQLNQPQHF. Variable domain in full (rest from reference TRBV19 and TRBJ1-5): DGGITQSPKYLFRKEGQNVTLSCEQNLNHDAMYWYRQDPGQGLRLIYYSQIVNDFQKGDIAEGYSVSREKKESFPLTVTSAQKNPTAFYLCASSMGQLNQPQHFGDGTRLSIL.

The chain has TRBV4-3 and TRBJ2-3; 7 positions match TRBD1. With V trimmed by 0 bases and J by 7 bases, 4 bases remained unmatched. Germline values: CDR1 LGHNA, CDR2 YSLEER. The CDR3 is 14 residues long. CDR3 sequence: CASSQDRTGNTQYF. The CDR3 DNA reads TGCGCCAGCAGCCAAGATCGGACAGGAAATACGCAGTATTTT.

The rearrangement uses TRBV19 and TRBJ1-3, with unresolved D. Germline CDR1 LNHDA, CDR2 SQIVND (reference sequence). Trimming took off 9 bases at V and 0 bases at J, with 12 bases between the two ends. This CDR3 is built from 14 residues. CDR3 sequence (DNA): TGTGCCAGCCGACTGGGTTCCTCTGGAAACACCATATATTTT. Translated, it gives CASRLGSSGNTIYF.

V and J are TRBV10-3 and TRBJ2-2, with a possible D match to TRBD2 (6 bases). Germline lookup yields CDR1 ENHRY and CDR2 SYGVKD. CDR3 length equals 13 residues. V lost 11 bases to trimming and J lost 7 bases, with 17 bases between them. As DNA, the CDR3 is TGTGCCGCCCGCGGGGTAGGGAACGGGGAGCTGTTTTTT. Amino acid sequence: CAARGVGNGELFF.

V is TRBV9 and J is TRBJ2-3; 12 bases align to TRBD2. Germline-derived CDR1 and CDR2 are SGDLS and YYNGEE. The CDR3 is 16 amino acids. The trim removed 4 bases at V and 2 bases at J, leaving 5 bases unmatched. This CDR3 reads CASSSTSGGITDTQYF. Here the CDR3 DNA reads TGTGCCAGCAGCTCAACTAGCGGGGGGATCACAGATACGCAGTATTTT.

This clone was seen only a few times. The chain joins TRBV18 to TRBJ1-2; TRBD1 agrees at 8 bases. V lost 6 bases to trimming and J lost 4 bases; unmatched junction nucleotides: 10. CDR1 and CDR2 from the germline V gene are KGHSH and LQKENI. The CDR3 contains 15 residues. The CDR3 protein is CASSPGTGIAYGYTF. The CDR3 DNA is TGTGCCAGCTCCCCCGGGACAGGCATCGCCTATGGCTACACCTTC.

V gene TRBV19 combines with J gene TRBJ1-4; D gene unclear. V gave up 3 bases and J gave up 1 base, with 18 bases separating them. The CDR3 runs to 18 residues. The V gene's germline CDR1 is LNHDA and CDR2 SQIVND (reference sequence). The CDR3 sequence is CASSMYLASGETNEKLFF. The CDR3 nucleotides are TGTGCCAGTAGTATGTATTTGGCCTCAGGTGAAACTAATGAAAAACTGTTTTTT.

The chain employs TRBV2 and TRBJ2-1; tentatively, D is TRBD1 (6 bases). The V gene lost 9 bases and the J gene lost 10 bases, with 13 bases spanning the gap. CDR3 length equals 11 residues. CDR1 and CDR2 (germline): SNHLY, FYNNEI. The CDR3 DNA is TGTGCCAGTCACAGGGCGGAGGAGCAGTTCTTC. The encoded protein is CASHRAEEQFF.

V is TRBV7-8 and J is TRBJ1-1, with a tentative D call TRBD1 (5 bases). The germline gives CDR1 SGHVS, CDR2 FQNEAQ. The V and J ends lost 1 base and 11 bases respectively, with 11 bases between them. The CDR3 spans 12 residues. The CDR3 DNA reads as TGTGCCAGCAGCTTAGTGGGGCTAGCGGCTTTCTTT. Protein sequence: CASSLVGLAAFF.

This clone has a single count. The identical CDR3 is also encoded by other nucleotide sequences in the sample. This chain connects TRBV5-1 to TRBJ2-1, with TRBD1 identical over 9 bases. The J segment lost 7 bases and the V segment lost 4 bases, leaving 6 bases of the junction unmatched. This CDR3 has 14 residues. The germline gives CDR1 SGHRS, CDR2 YFSETQ. Written as DNA, the CDR3 is TGCGCCAGCAGCCAGGGACAGGGTGGTAATGAGCAGTTCTTC. It codes for CASSQGQGGNEQFF. The entire variable domain, with the rest obtained from reference TRBV5-1 and TRBJ2-1, is as follows: KAGVTQTPRYLIKTRGQQVTLSCSPISGHRSVSWYQQTPGQGLQFLFEYFSETQRNKGNFPGRFSGRQFSNSRSEMNVSTLELGDSALYLCASSQGQGGNEQFFGPGTRLTVL.

The V gene is TRBV30, the J gene TRBJ2-3, with 7 bases fitting TRBD2. V lost 1 base and J lost 8; bases outside the gene matches: 0. CDR1 and CDR2 from the germline V gene are GTSNPN and SVGIG (reference sequence). This CDR3 has 11 residues. DNA for the CDR3: TGTGCCTGGAGTGCGGGGGGTACGCAGTATTTT. It encodes CAWSAGGTQYF.

J is TRBJ2-3 and V is TRBV15; perhaps TRBD1 as D (6 bases). This CDR3 spans 16 amino acids. V shed 3 bases and J shed 7 bases, with 20 bases lying between them. The germline V gene encodes CDR1 LNHNV and CDR2 YYDKDF (reference sequence). The CDR3 region is CATSRSQGPFQYTQYF. In DNA, the CDR3 is TGTGCCACCAGCAGGTCGCAGGGGCCCTTCCAGTATACGCAGTATTTT.

This rearrangement joins TRBV11-3 to TRBJ2-2; TRBD2 might be the D (7 bases). V lost 4 bases, J lost 4 bases, and 22 bases lay in between. Germline lookup yields CDR1 SGHNT and CDR2 YENEEA. CDR3 length: 18 amino acids. As DNA, the CDR3 is TGTGCCAGCAGCTGGGGGGGCCTCAGGGGCCGGGGCACCGGGGAGCTGTTTTTT. Protein: CASSWGGLRGRGTGELFF.

The chain recombines TRBV5-4 with TRBJ2-4; the D is unclear. This CDR3 spans 13 amino acids. From germline, CDR1 is SGHNT and CDR2 YYREEE (reference sequence). V lost 2 bases to trimming and J lost 6 bases, with 9 bases between them. This CDR3 reads CASSFDTVNIQYF. The CDR3 bases are TGTGCCAGCAGCTTTGACACCGTAAACATTCAGTACTTC.

The chain couples TRBV27 to TRBJ2-3, with TRBD1 matching over 7 bases. The V and J ends lost 5 bases and 0 bases, in that order; junction bases with no gene match: 14. There are 18 residues in the CDR3. Germline loops: CDR1 MNHEY, CDR2 SMNVEV (reference sequence). The DNA of the CDR3 is TGTGCCAGCAGTCCTCCAAGGACAGGCTCCTCTAGCACAGATACGCAGTATTTT. It codes for CASSPPRTGSSSTDTQYF.